The rows below give T cell receptor beta chains drawn from one sample of a study of blood T cell repertoires in COVID-19. The repertoire was sequenced with immunoSEQ multiplex PCR; TCRdb's copy has only in-frame clones and lacks some. The table shows approximately 290,000 clones, with more than 85% occurring only once. Sequenced input: peripheral blood. The receptors come from a man younger than 40 with acute or convalescent COVID-19. CDR3s include the opening cysteine and the closing phenylalanine or tryptophan. D genes are given only for firm matches. Expanded clones are given a class, and other clones once, few, many or no size at all.

j_gene	abundance	d_gene	v_gene	CDR3aa	CDR3nt
TRBJ2-7	-	-	TRBV12-3/TRBV12-4	CASSPRTVYEQYF	TGTGCCAGCAGCCCGCGGACAGTTTACGAGCAGTACTTC
TRBJ1-2	-	-	TRBV5-1	CASSLEPDYGYTF	TGCGCCAGCAGCTTGGAACCAGACTATGGCTACACCTTC
TRBJ1-3	-	TRBD1	TRBV6-5	CASSRTGIGNTIYF	TGTGCCAGCAGCAGGACAGGGATAGGAAACACCATATATTTT
TRBJ1-2	-	TRBD1	TRBV7-9	CASSSMGEDRSFNYGYTF	TGTGCCAGCAGCTCCATGGGAGAGGACAGGAGTTTTAACTATGGCTACACCTTC
TRBJ1-1	-	-	TRBV28	CASTLLGGNTEAFF	TGTGCCAGCACCTTGCTAGGGGGGAACACTGAAGCTTTCTTT
TRBJ2-7	-	TRBD1	TRBV6-6	CASSPGLGDSRSYEQYF	TGTGCCAGCAGTCCCGGACTGGGGGACAGCCGCTCCTACGAGCAGTACTTC
TRBJ2-5	-	-	TRBV6-5	CASSQGHSYQETQYF	TGTGCCAGCAGCCAGGGACATTCGTACCAAGAGACCCAGTACTTC
TRBJ1-1	-	TRBD1	TRBV29-1	CSAGDSMNTEAFF	TGCAGCGCGGGGGACAGTATGAACACTGAAGCTTTCTTT
TRBJ1-2	once	-	TRBV5-1	CASSWEWGRSGYTF	TGCGCCAGCAGCTGGGAATGGGGGCGCAGTGGCTACACCTTC
TRBJ1-4	-	TRBD1	TRBV2	CASIRGPTNEKLFF	TGTGCCAGCATTAGGGGGCCAACGAATGAAAAACTGTTTTTT
TRBJ2-3	-	TRBD1	TRBV5-1	CASETGTATDTQYF	TGCGCCAGCGAAACCGGGACAGCCACAGATACGCAGTATTTT
TRBJ2-3	-	TRBD1	TRBV2	CASSEGQPRDTQYF	TGTGCCAGCAGTGAGGGACAGCCGAGAGATACGCAGTATTTT
TRBJ1-4	-	TRBD1	TRBV27	CASSTLDRGSSEKLFF	TGTGCCAGCAGTACCCTGGACAGGGGAAGTAGTGAAAAACTGTTTTTT
TRBJ2-7	-	TRBD1	TRBV5-6	CASSLQGTGGHEQYF	TGTGCCAGCAGCTTGCAGGGGACAGGGGGCCACGAGCAGTACTTC
TRBJ2-5	-	TRBD1	TRBV4-1	CASSASGTGVIRETQYF	TGCGCCAGCAGCGCATCCGGGACAGGGGTGATTCGGGAGACCCAGTACTTC
TRBJ1-5	-	-	TRBV7-9	CASSLGTGGNQPQHF	TGTGCCAGCAGCCTCGGGACTGGAGGCAATCAGCCCCAGCATTTT
TRBJ2-4	-	TRBD1	TRBV5-6	CASSNGQGNIQYF	TGTGCCAGCAGCAACGGACAGGGCAACATTCAGTACTTC